This TCR beta chain was found in a study of shared clonotypes between healthy human individuals. Across the whole study: Plates per donor: three CD4 naive, three CD4 memory, two CD8 naive, one CD8 memory.

This CDR3 has 17 amino acids. Germline values: CDR1 MDHEN, CDR2 SYDVKM. With 4 bases clipped from V and 4 bases from J, the junction kept 10 bases outside the gene matches. General study points: Specimens sampled were limited to blood, with tissue repertoires likely differing. Estimated richness values were generally larger in naive subsets than in memory subsets.

TCRdb keeps only in-frame clones here, not all; method: immunoSEQ multiplex PCR. Among 1,500,000 or so clones listed, roughly 96% were seen once. Donors included only healthy HIV-negative adults lacking recent acute infections or vaccinations. For this clone: The antigen is unknown.

The gene calls are TRBV28 and TRBJ2-7; 13 bases fit TRBD2. The sample consisted of naive CD4+ T cells sorted from blood. Subset in this sample: CD45RA+ positively selected. The sequence came from a man younger than 45 in good health. The CDR3 nucleotides are TGTGCCAGCAGTTCCTTATTTACTAGCGGGAGGGTATACGAGCAGTACTTC. This encodes CASSSLFTSGRVYEQYF.